These 29 T cell receptor beta chains were sequenced from one sample in a study of shared clonotypes between healthy human individuals. Using immunoSEQ multiplex PCR, the repertoire was profiled, and TCRdb retains in-frame clones only, with some absent. The data hold roughly 2.6 million clones, with over 85% observed a single time. Sequences were obtained from naive CD4+ T cells sorted from blood. Subset described: CD45RA+ positively selected. The receptors here all came from a man aged 18 to 30 in good health.

The V gene is TRBV5-1, the J gene TRBJ1-6; 10 nucleotides match TRBD1. V lost 4 bases and J lost 5; bases outside the gene matches: 6. Germline CDR1 and CDR2: SGHRS and YFSETQ. The CDR3 has 16 residues. This chain's CDR3 is CASSEMGQGNNSPLHF. The CDR3 nucleotides read TGCGCCAGCAGCGAGATGGGACAGGGGAATAATTCACCCCTCCACTTT.

The chain is built from TRBV6-1 and TRBJ2-7; either TRBD1 or TRBD2 may fit D (5 bases each). V gave up 8 bases and J gave up 4 bases, with 15 bases separating them. Germline V gene lookup returns CDR1 MNHNS and CDR2 SASEGT. The CDR3 runs to 13 residues. Written as DNA, the CDR3 is TGTGCCAGCGGACAACTGACGGGATACGAGCAGTACTTC. Its protein product is CASGQLTGYEQYF.

This clone has a single count. The rearrangement links TRBV18 to TRBJ2-7; 7 bases are a match to TRBD1. Germline V gene lookup returns CDR1 KGHSH and CDR2 LQKENI. V trimming: 0 bases; J trimming: 6 bases; junction bases outside the gene matches: 8. The CDR3 has 15 amino acids. The CDR3 sequence: CASSPPTTGKGEQYF. In nucleotides, the CDR3 is TGTGCCAGCTCACCACCAACGACAGGGAAGGGCGAGCAGTACTTC.

The rearrangement joins TRBV30 to TRBJ2-3; no firm D call. CDR1 GTSNPN and CDR2 SVGIG come from the germline V gene (reference sequence). V shed 2 bases and J shed 8 bases, with 14 bases lying between them. The CDR3 loop spans 13 amino acids. CDR3 in DNA: TGTGCCTGGAGTCAGAACCTGATGGGTACGCAGTATTTT. As protein: CAWSQNLMGTQYF.

V usage is TRBV28 and J usage is TRBJ1-6, with 9 bases lining up with TRBD1. The CDR3 loop spans 17 amino acids. The V segment lost 2 bases and the J segment 10 bases; nucleotides outside the gene matches: 12. Per the germline V gene, CDR1 is MDHEN and CDR2 is SYDVKM. Here the CDR3 DNA reads TGTGCCAGCAGTTTAAAGTTTTCGGACAGGGGACGGTCACCCCTCCACTTT. It specifies CASSLKFSDRGRSPLHF.

The rearrangement uses TRBV18 and TRBJ2-5, with D unresolved. Trimming left V 2 bases short and J 2 bases short, with 12 bases between. The length of the CDR3 is 15 residues. From germline, CDR1 is KGHSH and CDR2 LQKENI. This chain's CDR3 is CASSPLKGGQETQYF. As DNA, the CDR3 is TGTGCCAGCTCACCATTGAAAGGTGGACAAGAGACCCAGTACTTC. Variable domain in full (rest from reference TRBV18 and TRBJ2-5): NAGVMQNPRHLVRRRGQEARLRCSPMKGHSHVYWYRQLPEEGLKFMVYLQKENIIDESGMPKERFSAEFPKEGPSILRIQQVVRGDSAAYFCASSPLKGGQETQYFGPGTRLLVL.

This chain links TRBV30 with TRBJ2-5; D is undetermined. V gave up 4 bases and J gave up 4 bases, with 10 bases separating them. CDR3 size: 12 residues. Germline V gene data show CDR1 as GTSNPN and CDR2 as SVGIG (reference sequence). Here the CDR3 DNA reads TGTGCCTGGACCCCTGCAGGAGAGACCCAGTACTTC. It encodes CAWTPAGETQYF. The full variable domain, its missing parts supplied by reference TRBV30 and TRBJ2-5, is SQTIHQWPATLVQPVGSPLSLECTVEGTSNPNLYWYRQAAGRGLQLLFYSVGIGQISSEVPQNLSASRPQDRQFILSSKKLLLSDSGFYLCAWTPAGETQYFGPGTRLLVL.

DNA of the CDR3: TGTGCCAGCTCACCGGTCCCGGGACAGGGTTACTATGGCTACACCTTC. Protein product: CASSPVPGQGYYGYTF. The rearrangement links TRBV18 to TRBJ1-2; TRBD1 matches 9 bases. The length of the CDR3 is 16 residues. Looked up from germline, CDR1 is KGHSH and CDR2 is LQKENI. V dropped 3 bases and J dropped 3; count of bases not matched to a gene: 8.

The V gene is TRBV7-3, the J gene TRBJ1-1; possible D gene TRBD1, 5 bases. Looked up from germline, CDR1 is SGHTA and CDR2 is FQGTGA. The V and J ends lost 5 bases and 2 bases respectively, with 12 bases between them. The CDR3 length is 14 residues. The CDR3 is CASSPAGGNTEAFF. CDR3 sequence (DNA): TGTGCCAGCAGCCCCGCCGGGGGAAACACTGAAGCTTTCTTT.

This chain joins TRBV6-5 and TRBJ1-1, with 8 bases lining up with TRBD1. V lost 4 bases, J lost 7 bases, and 5 bases stayed unmatched. Germline V gene sequence: CDR1 MNHEY, CDR2 SVGAGI. This CDR3 contains 13 residues. The CDR3 sequence: CASSSRGRHEAFF. The DNA of the CDR3 is TGTGCCAGCAGTTCCAGGGGGCGACATGAAGCTTTCTTT.

The chain joins TRBV18 to TRBJ1-5, with 7 bases aligning to TRBD1. Germline trimming cut 6 bases from V and 1 base from J; bases unmatched to any gene: 12. The CDR3 is 17 amino acids. Germline V CDR1 and CDR2: KGHSH, LQKENI. The CDR3 DNA sequence: TGTGCCAGCTCGCGAACGTCGACAGGGACGAGCAATCAGCCCCAGCATTTT. Protein: CASSRTSTGTSNQPQHF.

J is TRBJ2-7 and V is TRBV28, with a weak D call TRBD1 (6 bases). In germline, CDR1 is MDHEN, CDR2 SYDVKM. Trimming took off 6 bases at V and 6 bases at J, with 9 bases between the two ends. This CDR3 is built from 11 residues. CDR3 loop: CASRQQGEQYF. CDR3 coding DNA: TGTGCCAGCAGACAACAGGGCGAGCAGTACTTC.

J is TRBJ2-3 and V is TRBV19; D tentatively reads TRBD1 or TRBD2 (5 bases each). Germline V gives CDR1 LNHDA, CDR2 SQIVND (reference sequence). There are 14 residues in the CDR3. V gave up 7 bases and J gave up 1 base, with 12 bases separating them. The DNA of the CDR3 is TGTGCCAGTACCCGACCGGGACGCACAGATACGCAGTATTTT. Protein sequence: CASTRPGRTDTQYF.

The CDR3 coding sequence is TGTGCCAGCAGCTCGAGGTTCCCCGTTCTAGCGGGAGGTGCAGATACGCAGTATTTT. This encodes CASSSRFPVLAGGADTQYF. The chain recombines TRBV7-2 with TRBJ2-3, with 11 bases matching TRBD2. Per the germline V gene, CDR1 is SGHTA and CDR2 is FQGNSA. This CDR3 has 19 residues. Trimming cost V 4 bases and J 4 bases; bases outside gene matches: 16.

This chain connects TRBV7-3 to TRBJ2-7, with D perhaps being TRBD1 or TRBD2 (6 bases each). Trimming shortened V by 5 bases and J by 3 bases, and 14 bases separated the two germline ends. Germline CDR1 reads SGHTA; CDR2 reads FQGTGA. This CDR3 comprises 14 residues. CDR3 in DNA: TGTGCCAGCAGCAGGGGGGCGACTGGCTACGAGCAGTACTTC. This codes for CASSRGATGYEQYF.

This rearrangement joins TRBV15 to TRBJ1-3; D is unresolved. Trimming removed 0 bases from V and 6 bases from J, with 9 bases in between. This CDR3 spans 14 amino acids. In germline, CDR1 is LNHNV, CDR2 YYDKDF (reference sequence). The CDR3 DNA reads TGTGCCACCAGCAGAGATAGGTGGGCAAACACCATATATTTT. It codes for CATSRDRWANTIYF.

V is TRBV11-3 and J is TRBJ2-3; 8 bases are shared with TRBD1. Germline loops: CDR1 SGHNT, CDR2 YENEEA. The CDR3 loop spans 16 amino acids. Unmatched junction bases numbered 12, after V lost 4 bases and J lost 6 bases. CDR3 residues: CASSSMGQGAEDTQYF. CDR3 nucleotides: TGTGCCAGCAGCTCGATGGGGCAGGGGGCAGAGGATACGCAGTATTTT.

J is TRBJ2-7 and V is TRBV11-2; 7 nucleotides agree with TRBD1. Germline CDR1 SGHAT, CDR2 FQNNGV. This CDR3 spans 16 amino acids. J was trimmed by 3 bases and V by 1 base; bases with no gene match: 9. The DNA for the CDR3 is TGTGCCAGCAGCTTAGCTTCTCCACAGGGGTTCTACGAGCAGTACTTC. Translated: CASSLASPQGFYEQYF.

The chain combines TRBV27 with TRBJ2-7; D perhaps matches TRBD2 (6 bases). From germline, CDR1 is MNHEY and CDR2 SMNVEV (reference sequence). Deletions cut 4 bases from V and 4 bases from J, with 20 bases between. CDR3 length: 16 residues. CDR3 amino acids: CASSSIPAGRWYEQYF. As DNA, the CDR3 is TGTGCCAGCAGTTCCATACCGGCCGGGAGATGGTACGAGCAGTACTTC.

The chain couples TRBV6-6 to TRBJ1-2; D is unclear. The CDR3 is 14 residues long. V gave up 6 bases and J gave up 2 bases, with 13 bases separating them. Germline CDR1 and CDR2: MNHNY and SVGAGI (reference sequence). CDR3 loop: CASSRVGINYGYTF. CDR3 nucleotides: TGTGCCAGCAGCCGAGTAGGGATCAACTATGGCTACACCTTC.

In the case of this clone: The sample holds other DNA sequences that translate to the same CDR3. This chain links TRBV5-6 with TRBJ2-3, with a weak D call TRBD2 (6 bases). The CDR3 runs to 14 residues. Germline CDR1 reads SGHDT; CDR2 reads YYEEEE. V lost 0 bases to trimming and J lost 3 bases, with 8 bases between them. CDR3 residues: CASSLAGRTDTQYF. DNA of the CDR3: TGTGCCAGCAGCTTGGCAGGGAGGACAGATACGCAGTATTTT. The full variable domain, its missing parts supplied by reference TRBV5-6 and TRBJ2-3, is DAGVTQSPTHLIKTRGQQVTLRCSPKSGHDTVSWYQQALGQGPQFIFQYYEEEERQRGNFPDRFSGHQFPNYSSELNVNALLLGDSALYLCASSLAGRTDTQYFGPGTRLTVL.

The chain links TRBV18 to TRBJ1-5; the D gene is possibly TRBD1 (5 bases). Germline assignment: CDR1 KGHSH and CDR2 LQKENI. V lost 2 bases and J 5 bases, leaving 13 bases between the germline ends. The CDR3 has 15 residues. CDR3 sequence (DNA): TGTGCCAGCTCACCAGGGGGGGGGTCTTATCAGCCCCAGCATTTT. As protein: CASSPGGGSYQPQHF.

This sequence joins TRBV4-1 and TRBJ1-2; 9 positions agree with TRBD1. The V segment lost 1 base and the J segment 8 bases; nucleotides outside the gene matches: 14. This CDR3 is 17 amino acids long. CDR1 and CDR2 (germline): MGHRA, YSYEKL. CDR3 in DNA: TGCGCCAGCAGCCAAGGCCCCGCCGCGACAGGGGGGTACGGCTACACCTTC. It codes for CASSQGPAATGGYGYTF.

Note on this clone: Different DNA sequences within this sample yield the same CDR3. The chain combines TRBV7-2 with TRBJ2-1, with TRBD2 matching over 8 bases. Germline loops: CDR1 SGHTA, CDR2 FQGNSA. The CDR3 sequence is 16 residues long. Trimming removed 1 base from V and 4 bases from J; junction bases left unmatched: 6. This CDR3 is CASSLVGRASYNEQFF. The CDR3 coding sequence is TGTGCCAGCAGCTTAGTCGGGAGGGCCTCATACAATGAGCAGTTCTTC. The variable domain in full, with the rest retrieved from reference TRBV7-2 and TRBJ2-1, is GAGVSQSPSNKVTEKGKDVELRCDPISGHTALYWYRQSLGQGLEFLIYFQGNSAPDKSGLPSDRFSAERTGGSVSTLTIQRTQQEDSAVYLCASSLVGRASYNEQFFGPGTRLTVL.

This chain links TRBV9 with TRBJ2-3; D is perhaps TRBD1 (6 bases). V lost 2 bases to trimming and J lost 0 bases, with 13 bases between them. The CDR3 loop spans 16 amino acids. Germline V gene lookup returns CDR1 SGDLS and CDR2 YYNGEE. Here the CDR3 reads CASSVTRGLSTDTQYF. In nucleotides, the CDR3 is TGTGCCAGCAGCGTCACAAGGGGGTTGAGCACAGATACGCAGTATTTT.

The chain combines TRBV10-3 with TRBJ2-5, with D possibly being TRBD2 (5 bases). The germline V gene has CDR1 ENHRY and CDR2 SYGVKD. The V and J ends lost 0 bases and 4 bases respectively, with 9 bases between them. This CDR3 is 14 amino acids long. This chain's CDR3 is CAISESLVPETQYF. For the CDR3, the DNA is TGTGCCATCAGTGAGTCACTAGTCCCAGAGACCCAGTACTTC.

This clone was detected once. The rearrangement joins TRBV2 to TRBJ1-2; D may be TRBD1 (5 bases). The CDR3 runs to 12 residues. Trimming took off 4 bases at V and 8 bases at J, with 11 bases between the two ends. The germline gives CDR1 SNHLY, CDR2 FYNNEI. The CDR3 sequence is CASSAWEGGYTF. The CDR3 nucleotides are TGTGCCAGCAGTGCTTGGGAGGGGGGCTACACCTTC.

The chain joins TRBV7-6 to TRBJ1-5, with D uncertain. V was clipped by 5 bases and J by 6 bases, with 8 bases between them. Germline CDR1 and CDR2: SGHVS and FNYEAQ. This CDR3 has 12 amino acids. The CDR3 DNA reads TGTGCCAGCAGCCCAGAGGGTCAGCCCCAGCATTTT. This sequence encodes CASSPEGQPQHF.

The chain employs TRBV6-1 and TRBJ2-3; 8 positions match TRBD1. The trim removed 5 bases at V and 5 bases at J, leaving 6 bases unmatched. CDR1 is MNHNS and CDR2 is SASEGT in the germline V gene. The length of the CDR3 is 14 residues. The CDR3 DNA reads as TGTGCCAGCAGTCGACAGGGGTTTAGAGATACGCAGTATTTT. Translated: CASSRQGFRDTQYF.